This T cell receptor (beta chain) came from a study of a mutant IDH1 vaccine in newly diagnosed glioma. Overall study: Patients underwent eight vaccinations, which took place in weeks 1, 3, 5, 7, 11, 15, 19 and 23. Vaccination was launched 4-6 weeks after radiotherapy alone, or with temozolomide cycles. Notes on the study in general: Among top peripheral T cell clonotypes, changes seemed unrelated to pseudoprogression.

As to time point: week 23, last vaccination. Vaccination used 300 ug of mutant IDH1 20-mer peptide per dose, with topical imiquimod. For this clone: Antigen specificity is unknown.

From germline, CDR1 is SGHKS and CDR2 YYEKEE (reference sequence). This CDR3 has 12 residues. V dropped 5 bases and J dropped 5 bases, with 10 bases sitting between them. Produced via immunoSEQ multiplex PCR; TCRdb's table is partial and in-frame only. The data contain under 45,000 clones, roughly 80% of them singletons. The genes are TRBV5-5 and TRBJ2-5, with D unclear. The starting material was PBMCs, obtained from a glioma patient whose treatment included an IDH1 peptide vaccine. The TCR sequence derives from a woman aged 18-29 years with glioma. Some clones in this sample may be carry-over from other donors' samples. CDR3 sequence (DNA): TGTGCCAGCAGTTTAGTAGGGGAGACCCAGTACTTC. This gives the protein CASSLVGETQYF.